These 24 T cell receptor beta chains came from one sample sequenced in a study of blood T cells in healthy people across ages. Through a sample-barcoded 5' primer and a J-beta primer mix, a second PCR was run for 7 to 11 cycles. A single record per CDR3 protein comes from TCRdb applying MiXCR to the 5' RACE reads. The sample has around 1,500,000 distinct CDR3 sequences; around 42% are singletons. Sequencing was done on a sample of blood. The receptor set was obtained from a woman between 18 and 30 years old in good health.

The rearrangement links TRBV13 to TRBJ2-1; 11 nucleotides match TRBD2. CDR3 length: 16 amino acids. The germline V gene has CDR1 PRHDT and CDR2 FYEKMQ (reference sequence). V gave up 5 bases and J gave up 5 bases; unmatched junction bases: 8. For the CDR3, the DNA is TGTGCCAGCAGCCCAGGGACTAGCGGCATTCACAATGAGCAGTTCTTC. The encoded protein is CASSPGTSGIHNEQFF.

This clonotype showed up just a few times. V is TRBV7-8 and J is TRBJ2-7, with 7 bases aligning to TRBD1. This CDR3 region has 15 residues. CDR1 and CDR2 from the germline V gene are SGHVS and FQNEAQ. V shed 0 bases and J 5 bases; nucleotides not matched to a gene: 7. CDR3 sequence (DNA): TGTGCCAGCAGCTTAGCCGACAGGGTCGGCGACGAGCAGTACTTC. Its protein is CASSLADRVGDEQYF. The whole variable domain, filled in from reference TRBV7-8 and TRBJ2-7, reads GAGVSQSPRYKVAKRGQDVALRCDPISGHVSLFWYQQALGQGPEFLTYFQNEAQLDKSGLPSDRFFAERPEGSVSTLKIQRTQQEDSAVYLCASSLADRVGDEQYFGPGTRLTVT.

The chain recombines TRBV12-3 or TRBV12-4 with TRBJ1-1; no clear D gene. The CDR3 consists of 14 residues. The germline V and J ends were trimmed by 3 bases and 8 bases, with 16 bases remaining between them. CDR3 sequence: CASSLAGGGREAFF. The CDR3 region has the DNA TGTGCCAGCAGTTTGGCGGGAGGTGGGCGAGAAGCTTTCTTT.

The chain is built from TRBV5-5 and TRBJ2-4; the match to TRBD2 covers 7 bases. The last part of the DNA fits TRBJ2-7 better; the J call may be wrong. Germline CDR1 and CDR2: SGHKS and YYEKEE (reference sequence). This CDR3 is 17 amino acids long. CDR3 DNA sequence: TGTGCCAGCAGCCCCCCCCCGCGCGGGAGCAAAAAAAACGAGCAGTACTTC. It translates to CASSPPPRGSKKNEQYF.

This clonotype has only one observation. This sequence joins TRBV20-1 and TRBJ2-3; 10 bases line up with TRBD2. Trimming at V came to 4 bases and at J to 4 bases, leaving 8 bases not matched to a gene. Germline CDR1 and CDR2: DFQATT and SNEGSKA (reference sequence). CDR3 length: 15 amino acids. The CDR3 nucleotides read TGCAGTGCTAACAGGCCTAGCGGGGGTGCAGATACGCAGTATTTT. As protein: CSANRPSGGADTQYF.

CDR3: CSVEGADSNRTDTQYF. CDR3 DNA: TGCAGCGTTGAAGGTGCAGACTCGAATCGTACAGATACGCAGTATTTT. The chain is built from TRBV29-1 and TRBJ2-3; no clear D. Germline CDR1 SQVTM, CDR2 ANQGSEA. V was clipped by 1 base and J by 3 bases, with 17 bases between them. This CDR3 contains 16 residues.

The chain joins TRBV7-6 to TRBJ2-3; D call uncertain. V was clipped by 5 bases and J by 0 bases, with 15 bases between them. Germline lookup yields CDR1 SGHVS and CDR2 FNYEAQ. This CDR3 spans 16 amino acids. CDR3 in amino acids: CASSPRLLPSTDTQYF. The CDR3 region has the DNA TGTGCCAGCAGCCCCCGGCTTCTCCCTAGCACAGATACGCAGTATTTT.

CDR3 sequence: CASSVNRGLLYNSPLHF. The CDR3 coding sequence is TGTGCCAGCAGCGTAAACAGGGGGCTCCTCTATAATTCACCCCTCCACTTT. The J gene is TRBJ1-6, the V gene TRBV7-9; 9 nucleotides line up with TRBD1. The CDR3 extends over 17 amino acids. CDR1 and CDR2 from the germline V gene are SEHNR and FQNEAQ (reference sequence). With 5 bases clipped from V and 3 bases from J, the junction kept 8 bases outside the gene matches. The full variable domain, in which reference TRBV7-9 and TRBJ1-6 provide the parts outside the CDR3, is DTGVSQNPRHKITKRGQNVTFRCDPISEHNRLYWYRQTLGQGPEFLTYFQNEAQLEKSRLLSDRFSAERPKGSFSTLEIQRTEQGDSAMYLCASSVNRGLLYNSPLHFGNGTRLTVT.

The gene calls are TRBV12-3 or TRBV12-4 and TRBJ1-6, with D maybe TRBD1 (6 bases). The V end lost 3 bases, the J end lost 0 bases, and 12 bases lay between the germline ends. The CDR3 is 17 residues long. CDR3 DNA: TGTGCCAGCAGTTTTGACAGGTCGAGCTCCTATAATTCACCCCTCCACTTT. It encodes CASSFDRSSSYNSPLHF.

This clonotype was counted only a few times. DNA for the CDR3: TGTGCCAGCAGCAATGACTTACCGACTAGCTTGTACTTC. As protein: CASSNDLPTSLYF. The V and J genes are TRBV9 and TRBJ2-5, with 7 bases that match TRBD2. The germline CDR1 and CDR2 sequences are SGDLS and YYNGEE. The CDR3 spans 13 residues. Losses at the gene ends were 4 bases for V and 13 bases for J; bases not matched to a gene: 13.

There are a few counts of this clonotype. V gene TRBV6-6 combines with J gene TRBJ1-1; no firm D call. The V end lost 0 bases, the J end lost 1 base, and 6 bases lay between the germline ends. This CDR3 contains 14 residues. Germline CDR1 is MNHNY and CDR2 is SVGAGI (reference sequence). The CDR3 spells CASSYSQANTEAFF. DNA of the CDR3: TGTGCCAGCAGTTACTCGCAGGCGAACACTGAAGCTTTCTTT.

A remark on this clonotype: Relative to the germline gene, one junction end is altered; a read error may explain this. The chain uses TRBV2 and TRBJ2-3; 9 bases are shared with TRBD1. The CDR3 totals 17 residues. Germline V gene data show CDR1 as SNHLY and CDR2 as FYNNEI. CDR3 bases: TGTGCCAGCAGTAAAGCCGGGACAGGGATCGGCACAGATACGCAGTATTTT. This gives the protein CASSKAGTGIGTDTQYF.

This clonotype was seen a few times. The rearrangement joins TRBV12-3 or TRBV12-4 to TRBJ2-1; 13 bases match TRBD2. With 4 bases clipped from V and 10 bases from J, the junction kept 10 bases outside the gene matches. The CDR3 contains 16 residues. The DNA for the CDR3 is TGTGCCAGCAGTTCGCCCTCCCTACTAGCGGGAGGGGAGCAGTTCTTC. Translating gives CASSSPSLLAGGEQFF.

The CDR3: CASSPLSGSTYNEQYF. The CDR3 DNA follows: TGCGCCAGCAGCCCCCTGAGCGGGAGTACCTACAATGAGCAGTACTTC. V and J are TRBV5-1 and TRBJ2-7, with 8 bases fitting TRBD2. The J segment lost 7 bases and the V segment lost 4 bases, leaving 16 bases of the junction unmatched. Germline V lookup: CDR1 SGHRS, CDR2 YFSETQ. The CDR3 runs 16 residues.

The rearrangement joins TRBV20-1 to TRBJ2-1, with 8 bases lining up with TRBD2. CDR1 and CDR2 (germline): DFQATT, SNEGSKA (reference sequence). V lost 5 bases to trimming and J lost 6 bases; unmatched junction nucleotides: 6. CDR3 length: 13 amino acids. CDR3 amino acids: CSAYLGTSNEQFF. The CDR3 nucleotides are TGCAGTGCTTATTTAGGGACTAGCAATGAGCAGTTCTTC.

This clonotype was counted a few times. CDR3 nucleotides: TGCGCCAGCAGCTTGGTGTCTAGCGGGAGCACAGATACGCAGTATTTT. It specifies CASSLVSSGSTDTQYF. V usage is TRBV5-1 and J usage is TRBJ2-3, with 8 positions matching TRBD2. This CDR3 has 16 amino acids. Germline-derived CDR1 and CDR2 are SGHRS and YFSETQ. V trimming: 0 bases; J trimming: 0 bases; junction bases outside the gene matches: 3.

As concerns this clonotype: Germline is not matched at one junction end, which may reflect a read error. V is TRBV20-1 and J is TRBJ2-3, with 7 bases that match TRBD2. Germline V CDR1 and CDR2: DFQATT, SNEGSKA (reference sequence). This CDR3 region has 16 residues. CDR3 residues: CSAGEETGRDTDTQYF. DNA for the CDR3: TGCAGTGCTGGAGAGGAGACTGGGAGGGACACAGATACGCAGTATTTT.

CDR3 protein: CASSEDTSYEQYF. The CDR3 nucleotides are TGTGCCAGCAGTGAGGACACCTCCTACGAGCAGTACTTC. This chain uses TRBV2 with TRBJ2-7, with a tentative D call TRBD1 (5 bases). V dropped 3 bases and J dropped 0 bases, with 6 bases sitting between them. Germline lookup yields CDR1 SNHLY and CDR2 FYNNEI. This CDR3 is 13 amino acids long.

This clonotype showed up many times. The CDR3 region is CSVPWTGKSYEQYF. In DNA form, the CDR3 reads TGCAGCGTGCCCTGGACAGGAAAGTCCTACGAGCAGTACTTC. The chain couples TRBV29-1 to TRBJ2-7; 7 bases are shared with TRBD1. The germline V gene has CDR1 SQVTM and CDR2 ANQGSEA. Trimming at V came to 6 bases and at J to 1 base, leaving 9 bases not matched to a gene. The CDR3 covers 14 residues.

This chain uses TRBV6-5 with TRBJ2-3; D may be TRBD2 (5 bases). V lost 9 bases and J lost 6, with 13 bases in between. The CDR3 sequence is 12 residues long. Germline V gene sequence: CDR1 MNHEY, CDR2 SVGAGI. CDR3 in DNA: TGTGCCAGTGGATTGCGAGGGGATACGCAGTATTTT. Translating gives CASGLRGDTQYF.

This clonotype was observed a few times. The rearrangement joins TRBV20-1 to TRBJ2-3, with 8 positions matching TRBD2. Looked up from germline, CDR1 is DFQATT and CDR2 is SNEGSKA (reference sequence). This CDR3 has 14 residues. With 6 bases clipped from V and 3 bases from J, the junction kept 8 bases outside the gene matches. DNA of the CDR3: TGCAGTGCCCAGGGACTAGAAAGGACAGATACGCAGTATTTT. It translates to CSAQGLERTDTQYF.

This chain links TRBV15 with TRBJ1-2, with D perhaps matching TRBD1 (6 bases). V was clipped by 0 bases and J by 0 bases, with 11 bases between them. The germline V gene has CDR1 LNHNV and CDR2 YYDKDF (reference sequence). This CDR3 comprises 16 residues. The chain's CDR3 is CATSRDGQSANYGYTF. In nucleotides, the CDR3 is TGTGCCACCAGCAGAGATGGACAGAGCGCTAACTATGGCTACACCTTC.

The V call is TRBV11-1, the J call TRBJ1-5; D may be TRBD1 (6 bases). CDR1 SGHAT and CDR2 FQDESV come from the germline V gene (reference sequence). The CDR3 sequence is 17 residues long. V was cut by 3 bases and J by 6 bases, with 21 bases left in between. For the CDR3, the DNA is TGTGCCAGCAGCTTTTATTGGGGGGCAAGCTCGACTCAGCCCCAGCATTTT. This gives the protein CASSFYWGASSTQPQHF.

This clonotype was seen many times. This chain connects TRBV2 to TRBJ2-3; tentative D call: TRBD1 (5 bases). Between the trimmed V and J ends, which lost 0 bases and 2 bases, there was a span of 9 bases. Germline V gene data show CDR1 as SNHLY and CDR2 as FYNNEI. CDR3 length: 15 amino acids. The CDR3 DNA sequence: TGTGCCAGCAGTGAAGCAGGGGTTTCCACAGATACGCAGTATTTT. It is translated as CASSEAGVSTDTQYF.